Below, 7 T cell receptor beta chains from the same sample are listed, as sequenced in a study of shared clonotypes between healthy human individuals. TCRdb's table, derived via immunoSEQ multiplex PCR, lists solely in-frame clones and lacks some. The data contain 1.6 million or so clones, more than 95% of them seen just once; the ten biggest clones take up roughly 1.1%. The sample comprised naive CD4+ T cells sorted from blood. Subset of the sample: CD45RA+ positively selected. These receptors originate from a man aged 30-40 years in good health.

The chain has TRBV11-2 and TRBJ2-5, with 10 nucleotides matching TRBD2. V lost 1 base to trimming and J lost 5 bases; unmatched junction nucleotides: 7. The CDR3 contains 16 residues. Germline CDR1 reads SGHAT; CDR2 reads FQNNGV. The CDR3 sequence is CASSLVASGSWETQYF. The CDR3 region has the DNA TGTGCCAGCAGCTTAGTTGCTAGCGGGAGTTGGGAGACCCAGTACTTC. The whole variable domain, remainder taken from reference TRBV11-2 and TRBJ2-5, is EAGVAQSPRYKIIEKRQSVAFWCNPISGHATLYWYQQILGQGPKLLIQFQNNGVVDDSQLPKDRFSAERLKGVDSTLKIQPAKLEDSAVYLCASSLVASGSWETQYFGPGTRLLVL.

The V call is TRBV10-2, the J call TRBJ2-7, with a tentative D call TRBD2 (5 bases). Deletions cut 2 bases from V and 2 bases from J, with 10 bases between. This CDR3 region has 14 residues. Germline CDR1 WSHSY, CDR2 SAAADI. CDR3 protein: CASSELSGPYEQYF. For the CDR3, the DNA is TGCGCCAGCAGTGAGCTGAGCGGCCCCTACGAGCAGTACTTC.

This clone was seen a handful of times. The gene calls are TRBV6-5 and TRBJ1-5; TRBD1 matches 7 bases. The CDR3 has 15 residues. Germline V gene data show CDR1 as MNHEY and CDR2 as SVGAGI. The V and J ends lost 8 bases and 3 bases, in that order; junction bases with no gene match: 10. The CDR3 sequence is CASAISGTDNQPQHF. The CDR3 DNA follows: TGTGCCAGCGCCATTTCCGGGACAGACAATCAGCCCCAGCATTTT.

This chain links TRBV6-1 with TRBJ1-5; 8 bases are a match to TRBD1. Trimming cost V 1 base and J 8 bases; bases outside gene matches: 7. The germline V gene encodes CDR1 MNHNS and CDR2 SASEGT. The CDR3 totals 15 residues. The CDR3 coding sequence is TGTGCCAGCAGTGAAGATGTCAGGGGGCCGGAGCCCCAGCATTTT. Translation: CASSEDVRGPEPQHF.

This chain's CDR3 is CASREQGGQPQHF. The CDR3 DNA sequence: TGTGCCAGCAGAGAGCAGGGCGGCCAGCCCCAGCATTTT. V usage is TRBV28 and J usage is TRBJ1-5; D possibly corresponds to TRBD1 (5 bases). Trimming cost V 6 bases and J 7 bases, with 13 bases left between them. In germline, CDR1 is MDHEN, CDR2 SYDVKM. The length of the CDR3 is 13 residues.

In its sample, this clone was seen once. The V gene is TRBV15, the J gene TRBJ1-2; D is possibly TRBD1 (6 bases). Germline lookup yields CDR1 LNHNV and CDR2 YYDKDF (reference sequence). Trimming took off 0 bases at V and 4 bases at J, with 9 bases between the two ends. CDR3 length equals 14 residues. CDR3 nucleotides: TGTGCCACCAGCAGAGATACAGGGTCCTATGGCTACACCTTC. This codes for CATSRDTGSYGYTF.

The J gene is TRBJ1-2, the V gene TRBV28; D uncertain. The germline V gene encodes CDR1 MDHEN and CDR2 SYDVKM. Trimming took off 5 bases at V and 4 bases at J, with 11 bases between the two ends. The CDR3 spans 13 residues. This CDR3 is CASSPDTVYGYTF. Written as DNA, the CDR3 is TGTGCCAGCAGTCCAGACACGGTCTATGGCTACACCTTC.